This T cell receptor (beta chain) was sequenced for a study of blood T cell repertoires in COVID-19. Study in general: Samples of COVID-19 (acute and convalescent) were obtained from the United States, Italy and Spain. Nucleic acid was either cDNA or gDNA, and it came from T cells, B-cell-depleted T cells, or PBMCs.

Those enrolled in Seattle joined during active infection and were followed longitudinally afterward. Clones were read by immunoSEQ multiplex PCR, and TCRdb kept only the in-frame ones, dropping some. The sample lists tens of thousands of clones, roughly 79% seen once, with more than 4% in the top ten. The CDR3 covers 15 residues. Looked up from germline, CDR1 is SGHVS and CDR2 is FQNEAQ. Germline trimming cut 5 bases from V and 10 bases from J; bases unmatched to any gene: 13. The chain uses TRBV7-8 and TRBJ1-1; 10 nucleotides agree with TRBD1. The sample comprised peripheral blood. This clonotype originated in a man at least 80 years old with COVID-19, enrolled during active disease. CDR3 sequence: CASSTRQGATMRAFF. The CDR3 region has the DNA TGTGCCAGCAGCACCCGACAGGGGGCTACGATGCGAGCTTTCTTT.